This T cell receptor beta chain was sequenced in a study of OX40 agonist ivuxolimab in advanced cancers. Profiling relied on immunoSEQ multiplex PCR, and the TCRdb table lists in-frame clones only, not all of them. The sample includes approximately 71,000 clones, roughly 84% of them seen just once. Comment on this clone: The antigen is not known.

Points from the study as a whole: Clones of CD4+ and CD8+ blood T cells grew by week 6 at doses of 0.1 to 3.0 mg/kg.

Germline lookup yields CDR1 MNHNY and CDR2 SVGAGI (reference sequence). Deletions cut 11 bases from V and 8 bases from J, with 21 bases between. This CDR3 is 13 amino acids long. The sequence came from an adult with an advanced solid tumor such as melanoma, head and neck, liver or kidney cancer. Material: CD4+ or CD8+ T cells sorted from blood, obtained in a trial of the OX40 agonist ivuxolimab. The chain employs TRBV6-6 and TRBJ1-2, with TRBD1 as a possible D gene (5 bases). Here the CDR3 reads CASKMGGRGGYTF. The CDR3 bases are TGTGCCTCCAAGATGGGGGGAAGAGGAGGCTACACCTTC.